These 5 T cell receptor beta chains were sequenced from one sample in a study of blood T cells in healthy people across ages. The second PCR ran roughly 6 to 11 cycles with a sample-barcoded 5' primer and J-beta primers. TCRdb re-derived calls from the 5' RACE reads in MiXCR, one entry per CDR3 protein. The top ten clones hold approximately 10% of a sample with 1.6 million or so distinct CDR3 sequences, roughly 32% of them seen once. Sequences were obtained from blood. All receptors derive from a woman aged 25-40 years in good health.

This clonotype has just a few counts. The chain uses TRBV12-3 or TRBV12-4 and TRBJ2-6; 7 bases line up with TRBD2. The CDR3 has 17 residues. The V gene end was trimmed by 7 bases and the J gene end by 4 bases; junction bases not matched to a gene: 13. CDR3 sequence: CASTILLGGAGANVLTF. CDR3 in DNA: TGTGCCAGCACCATCCTACTGGGAGGGGCCGGGGCCAACGTCCTGACTTTC.

The chain recombines TRBV5-5 with TRBJ2-7; D may be TRBD2 (7 bases). This CDR3 region has 17 residues. Between the trimmed V and J ends, which lost 0 bases and 2 bases, there was a span of 18 bases. Looked up from germline, CDR1 is SGHKS and CDR2 is YYEKEE (reference sequence). DNA of the CDR3: TGTGCCAGCAGCTTGGACGGGCCGGGGGCGGGAGCCTACGAGCAGTACTTC. Protein: CASSLDGPGAGAYEQYF.

CDR3: CASSSVAGGRGDTQYF. CDR3 nucleotides: TGTGCCAGCAGTTCCGTAGCGGGGGGGCGCGGAGATACGCAGTATTTT. The rearrangement joins TRBV27 to TRBJ2-3; 11 bases line up with TRBD2. The CDR3 runs to 16 residues. Germline V gene data show CDR1 as MNHEY and CDR2 as SMNVEV (reference sequence). The trim removed 4 bases at V and 5 bases at J, leaving 8 bases unmatched.

V is TRBV20-1 and J is TRBJ1-1; 10 bases match TRBD1. The V gene's germline CDR1 is DFQATT and CDR2 SNEGSKA (reference sequence). The CDR3 totals 17 residues. J was trimmed by 1 base and V by 5 bases; bases with no gene match: 13. CDR3 residues: CSAGGGTGVIRNTEAFF. The CDR3 nucleotides are TGCAGTGCTGGGGGGGGGACAGGGGTTATTCGGAACACTGAAGCTTTCTTT.

The chain links TRBV7-9 to TRBJ1-2, with 9 bases aligning to TRBD1. V dropped 8 bases and J dropped 7; count of bases not matched to a gene: 11. CDR3 size: 14 residues. From germline, CDR1 is SEHNR and CDR2 FQNEAQ (reference sequence). The CDR3 spells CASQFGTGLSGYTF. DNA for the CDR3: TGTGCCAGCCAATTTGGGACAGGGTTATCTGGCTACACCTTC.